This passage covers 22 T cell receptor beta chains from one sample sequenced in a study of blood T cell repertoires in COVID-19. Sequencing was performed with immunoSEQ multiplex PCR; in TCRdb, only in-frame clones are kept and a portion is missing. The sample carries approximately 240,000 clones, just over 90% recorded once. Sequencing was done on a sample of PBMCs or T cells enriched from blood (not recorded which). The receptor set was obtained from a woman younger than 30 who had recovered from COVID-19.

The chain is built from TRBV25-1 and TRBJ2-2; a weak D match, TRBD2 (5 bases). CDR3 size: 13 residues. CDR1 is MGHDK, CDR2 SYGVNS, per germline. Trimming left V 7 bases short and J 6 bases short, with 12 bases between. The DNA for the CDR3 is TGTGCCAGCACCGCTGGGAGTCCCGGGGAGCTGTTTTTT. This translates into CASTAGSPGELFF.

This chain joins TRBV27 and TRBJ1-5, with no clear D. V was trimmed by 6 bases and J by 0 bases, leaving 12 bases between them. The CDR3 extends over 15 amino acids. The germline V gene encodes CDR1 MNHEY and CDR2 SMNVEV (reference sequence). This CDR3 reads CASSRAPASNQPQHF. CDR3 nucleotides: TGTGCCAGCAGCCGAGCCCCCGCTAGCAATCAGCCCCAGCATTTT.

The gene calls are TRBV7-3 and TRBJ2-4; possible D gene TRBD1, 5 bases. V lost 5 bases and J lost 9, with 26 bases in between. The CDR3 length is 17 residues. Germline values: CDR1 SGHTA, CDR2 FQGTGA. CDR3 sequence: CASSPQPPQGIGRIQYF. CDR3 nucleotides: TGTGCCAGCAGCCCCCAACCGCCTCAGGGCATCGGGCGCATTCAGTACTTC.

The V and J genes are TRBV18 and TRBJ1-2, with D perhaps matching TRBD1 (5 bases). The CDR3 totals 15 residues. Trimming cost V 1 base and J 5 bases, with 14 bases left between them. Germline V gene sequence: CDR1 KGHSH, CDR2 LQKENI. CDR3 in amino acids: CASSPQGPRAYGYTF. Written as DNA, the CDR3 is TGTGCCAGCTCACCACAGGGGCCCCGCGCTTATGGCTACACCTTC.

This clone was seen only a few times. The chain couples TRBV11-3 to TRBJ1-2; perhaps TRBD1 as D (6 bases). The V gene lost 1 base and the J gene lost 1 base, with 13 bases spanning the gap. Germline V gene sequence: CDR1 SGHNT, CDR2 YENEEA. The CDR3 totals 16 residues. This CDR3 is CASSLVFGRGNYGYTF. As DNA, the CDR3 is TGTGCCAGCAGCTTAGTTTTCGGCAGGGGTAACTATGGCTACACCTTC.

This clone was seen more than once but under ten times. Other DNA sequences from this sample encode an identical CDR3 as well. This chain connects TRBV4-1 to TRBJ2-7, with D tentatively TRBD2 (6 bases). The CDR3 is 16 residues long. CDR1 is MGHRA, CDR2 YSYEKL, per germline. Trimming stripped 0 bases from V and 1 base from J, with 13 bases between. CDR3 amino acids: CASSQDSSGRSYEQYF. As DNA, the CDR3 is TGCGCCAGCAGCCAAGATTCGAGCGGGCGGTCCTACGAGCAGTACTTC.

The chain links TRBV5-1 to TRBJ1-5; D gene ambiguous. This CDR3 is built from 15 residues. Germline V CDR1 and CDR2: SGHRS, YFSETQ. Trimming removed 4 bases at V and 3 bases at J, with 14 bases between. This CDR3 reads CASSLIDSTNQPQHF. For the CDR3, the DNA is TGCGCCAGCAGCCTCATAGACTCGACCAATCAGCCCCAGCATTTT.

This rearrangement joins TRBV12-5 to TRBJ1-4; unclear D gene. The CDR3 sequence is 15 residues long. The V end was cut by 7 bases, the J end by 3 bases, with 15 bases between. CDR1 is LGHNT and CDR2 is FRNRAP in the germline V gene. CDR3 in DNA: TGTGCTAGTGCCTCCCCCCAACTGGCTAATGAAAAACTGTTTTTT. Translated: CASASPQLANEKLFF.

The chain links TRBV28 to TRBJ2-7; TRBD1 matches 8 bases. This CDR3 contains 15 residues. V lost 4 bases and J lost 3; bases outside the gene matches: 8. From germline, CDR1 is MDHEN and CDR2 SYDVKM. CDR3 amino acids: CASSSIPGQDYEQYF. CDR3 coding DNA: TGTGCCAGCAGTTCTATCCCGGGACAGGACTACGAGCAGTACTTC.

This clone turned up a few times. The chain uses TRBV5-4 and TRBJ2-5; no firm D call. Germline CDR1 and CDR2: SGHNT and YYREEE (reference sequence). Trimming took 4 bases from V and 2 from J, leaving 12 bases between them. The CDR3 length is 14 residues. CDR3: CASSAMGQQETQYF. In nucleotides, the CDR3 is TGTGCCAGCAGCGCGATGGGCCAACAAGAGACCCAGTACTTC.

The genes are TRBV11-3 and TRBJ2-1; 11 nucleotides line up with TRBD1. The ends lost 4 bases at V and 8 bases at J; junction bases unmatched: 4. This CDR3 is 14 amino acids long. CDR1 is SGHNT, CDR2 YENEEA, per germline. CDR3 sequence (DNA): TGTGCCAGCAGCTCAAGGGACAGGGGGGATGAGCAGTTCTTC. Protein product: CASSSRDRGDEQFF.

This clone appeared a single time. V usage is TRBV10-3 and J usage is TRBJ1-2; 7 nucleotides match TRBD1. The CDR3 has 15 amino acids. Unmatched junction bases numbered 9, after V lost 3 bases and J lost 5 bases. Germline CDR1 and CDR2: ENHRY and SYGVKD. The CDR3 region is CAISDGQGVSYGYTF. The DNA for the CDR3 is TGTGCCATCAGTGATGGGCAGGGGGTCAGTTATGGCTACACCTTC.

The V and J genes are TRBV3-1 (or the pseudogene TRBV3-2) and TRBJ1-1; no reliable D call. V was pared by 7 bases and J by 1 base, with 16 bases between. This CDR3 spans 15 amino acids. CDR1 is LGHDT and CDR2 is YNNKEL in the germline V gene (reference sequence). The CDR3 here is CASTAFSGGNTEAFF. The CDR3 coding sequence is TGTGCCAGCACCGCCTTTTCAGGAGGGAACACTGAAGCTTTCTTT.

The V and J genes are TRBV7-2 and TRBJ1-6; D remains unclear. The germline V gene has CDR1 SGHTA and CDR2 FQGNSA. V was cut by 7 bases and J by 7 bases, with 11 bases left in between. The CDR3 spans 13 residues. As DNA, the CDR3 is TGTGCCAGCACCCCAGGCCCCAATTCACCCCTCCACTTT. Protein: CASTPGPNSPLHF.

As to this clone: Compared with germline, one end of the junction differs, possibly owing to a read error. The chain employs TRBV13 and TRBJ2-7; TRBD1 matches 11 bases. The CDR3 contains 15 residues. Per the germline V gene, CDR1 is PRHDT and CDR2 is FYEKMQ (reference sequence). The CDR3 DNA reads TGCGCCAGCAGGGGGAAAGCGGGACAGGGGGGCGAGCAGTACTTC. This sequence encodes CASRGKAGQGGEQYF.

The rearrangement links TRBV7-2 to TRBJ2-7; weak D call: TRBD2 (5 bases). Trimming took 1 base from V and 1 from J, leaving 14 bases between them. The CDR3 length is 16 residues. CDR1 is SGHTA, CDR2 FQGNSA, per germline. CDR3 protein: CASSLGYGGRSYEQYF. DNA of the CDR3: TGTGCCAGCAGCTTAGGGTACGGCGGGCGATCCTACGAGCAGTACTTC.

The chain uses TRBV5-4 and TRBJ2-5, with 12 bases matching TRBD1. Germline assignment: CDR1 SGHNT and CDR2 YYREEE (reference sequence). This CDR3 spans 16 amino acids. Trimming at V came to 4 bases and at J to 1 base, leaving 5 bases not matched to a gene. The CDR3 coding sequence is TGTGCCAGCAGCGGGTGGGACAGGGGGCTCCAAGAGACCCAGTACTTC. Its translation is CASSGWDRGLQETQYF. The variable domain in full, with the rest retrieved from reference TRBV5-4 and TRBJ2-5, is ETGVTQSPTHLIKTRGQQVTLRCSSQSGHNTVSWYQQALGQGPQFIFQYYREEENGRGNFPPRFSGLQFPNYSSELNVNALELDDSALYLCASSGWDRGLQETQYFGPGTRLLVL.

The chain recombines TRBV7-9 with TRBJ1-2; perhaps TRBD1 as D (5 bases). This CDR3 has 13 amino acids. The V end was cut by 0 bases, the J end by 8 bases, with 10 bases between. Looked up from germline, CDR1 is SEHNR and CDR2 is FQNEAQ (reference sequence). CDR3 amino acids: CASSLAGQGGYTF. DNA for the CDR3: TGTGCCAGCAGCTTAGCAGGGCAGGGAGGCTACACCTTC.

This clone was detected only once. This sequence joins TRBV7-9 and TRBJ1-2, with a tentative D call TRBD1 (6 bases). Germline assignment: CDR1 SEHNR and CDR2 FQNEAQ (reference sequence). V lost 5 bases, J lost 3 bases, and 19 bases lay in between. This CDR3 region has 16 residues. As DNA, the CDR3 is TGTGCCAGCAGCCCCACCCTGGGGGCCGTGGACTATGGCTACACCTTC. Translating gives CASSPTLGAVDYGYTF.

The rearrangement joins TRBV27 to TRBJ1-2; TRBD1 is a possible D gene (6 bases). The CDR3 totals 13 residues. Germline V gene data show CDR1 as MNHEY and CDR2 as SMNVEV (reference sequence). V lost 3 bases, J lost 7 bases, and 12 bases lay in between. The CDR3 DNA reads TGTGCCAGCAGTTTGTTACAGGGAAGTGGCTACACCTTC. Residues: CASSLLQGSGYTF.

This clone came up a few times. V is TRBV6-2 or TRBV6-3 and J is TRBJ2-4, with 7 bases lining up with TRBD1. This CDR3 has 16 amino acids. V lost 5 bases to trimming and J lost 1 base; unmatched junction nucleotides: 8. The germline gives CDR1 MNHEY, CDR2 SVGEGT. CDR3 DNA sequence: TGTGCCAGCAGTCACAAAAAGGGACAGGCCAAAAACATTCAGTACTTC. Its translation: CASSHKKGQAKNIQYF.

The rearrangement uses TRBV28 and TRBJ1-6; no clear D gene. Per the germline V gene, CDR1 is MDHEN and CDR2 is SYDVKM. The CDR3 is 13 residues long. Deletions cut 5 bases from V and 3 bases from J, with 5 bases between. CDR3 protein: CASSTDYNSPLHF. CDR3 sequence (DNA): TGTGCCAGCAGTACTGACTATAATTCACCCCTCCACTTT.